The 19 T cell receptor beta chains listed next were all sequenced from one sample in a study of OX40 agonist ivuxolimab in advanced cancers. Sequenced by immunoSEQ multiplex PCR; TCRdb stores in-frame clones only, minus some. Of some 79,000 clones listed, approximately 88% are singletons. Specimen: CD4+ or CD8+ T cells sorted from blood, collected in a trial of the OX40 agonist ivuxolimab. The receptors stem from an adult with an advanced solid tumor such as melanoma, head and neck, liver or kidney cancer.

The V and J genes are TRBV5-1 and TRBJ2-3; unclear D gene. Per the germline V gene, CDR1 is SGHRS and CDR2 is YFSETQ. With 0 bases removed from V and 3 bases from J, the gap between germline ends came to 8 bases. The CDR3 has 14 residues. CDR3 amino acids: CASSLGATTDTQYF. The CDR3 DNA reads TGCGCCAGCAGCTTGGGAGCGACGACAGATACGCAGTATTTT.

This chain uses TRBV27 with TRBJ2-3; TRBD2 agrees at 9 bases. The CDR3 spans 15 residues. The germline V gene has CDR1 MNHEY and CDR2 SMNVEV (reference sequence). J lost 0 bases, V lost 6 bases, and 4 bases had no gene match. CDR3 amino acids: CASSLSGRSTDTQYF. In DNA form, the CDR3 reads TGTGCCAGCAGCCTTAGCGGGAGAAGCACAGATACGCAGTATTTT.

This chain joins TRBV18 and TRBJ2-2, with 8 bases fitting TRBD2. The CDR3 runs 16 residues. The V and J ends lost 6 bases and 3 bases, in that order; junction bases with no gene match: 9. Looked up from germline, CDR1 is KGHSH and CDR2 is LQKENI. DNA for the CDR3: TGTGCCAGCTCGATGACGGGAGGGCCCTACACCGGGGAGCTGTTTTTT. Translation gives CASSMTGGPYTGELFF.

There are a few counts of this clone. The chain employs TRBV2 and TRBJ1-5, with D possibly matching TRBD1 (5 bases). With 7 bases removed from V and 0 bases from J, the gap between germline ends came to 7 bases. CDR1 is SNHLY, CDR2 FYNNEI, per germline. The CDR3 runs 13 residues. Here the CDR3 DNA reads TGTGCCAGCAAAGGGGATAGCAATCAGCCCCAGCATTTT. Amino acid sequence: CASKGDSNQPQHF.

The chain is built from TRBV28 and TRBJ2-7; D not certain. Germline assignment: CDR1 MDHEN and CDR2 SYDVKM. Deletions cut 3 bases from V and 2 bases from J, with 8 bases between. The CDR3 sequence is 13 residues long. The CDR3 nucleotides are TGTGCCAGCAGTTTCATAAGGGCCTACGAGCAGTACTTC. This sequence encodes CASSFIRAYEQYF.

The chain links TRBV27 to TRBJ1-1; 7 bases align to TRBD1. This CDR3 has 15 amino acids. From germline, CDR1 is MNHEY and CDR2 SMNVEV (reference sequence). With 5 bases clipped from V and 2 bases from J, the junction kept 8 bases outside the gene matches. CDR3 in amino acids: CASSPPDRVNTEAFF. Written as DNA, the CDR3 is TGTGCCAGCAGTCCCCCCGACAGGGTAAACACTGAAGCTTTCTTT.

In this sample, this clone turned up once. The chain joins TRBV19 to TRBJ2-5; D is possibly TRBD1 (5 bases). This CDR3 has 15 residues. V was shortened by 5 bases and J by 0 bases, with 13 bases between the two germline ends. Looked up from germline, CDR1 is LNHDA and CDR2 is SQIVND (reference sequence). The CDR3 region is CASSGAGRYQETQYF. CDR3 nucleotide sequence: TGTGCCAGTAGTGGGGCCGGGCGGTACCAAGAGACCCAGTACTTC.

The CDR3 DNA is TGTGCCAGCAGCTTGGGTGGGCCATCTTCCCACTCTGGAAACACCATATATTTT. Its translation: CASSLGGPSSHSGNTIYF. J is TRBJ1-3 and V is TRBV5-4; D is ambiguous. Trimming shortened V by 0 bases and J by 0 bases, and 16 bases separated the two germline ends. Germline V gene lookup returns CDR1 SGHNT and CDR2 YYREEE (reference sequence). This CDR3 comprises 18 residues.

The chain employs TRBV18 and TRBJ2-5; D call uncertain. The CDR3 runs to 16 residues. Deletions cut 3 bases from V and 5 bases from J, with 19 bases between. Germline V gene sequence: CDR1 KGHSH, CDR2 LQKENI. CDR3: CASSPVTDSRAETQYF. The CDR3 nucleotides are TGTGCCAGCTCACCGGTGACTGACTCAAGGGCCGAGACCCAGTACTTC.

The chain employs TRBV27 and TRBJ2-7; D remains ambiguous. In germline, CDR1 is MNHEY, CDR2 SMNVEV (reference sequence). This CDR3 has 14 residues. The ends were cut back, 3 bases at V and 3 bases at J, with 12 bases in the middle. In DNA form, the CDR3 reads TGTGCCAGCAGTTTGGGCAAACTATTCTACGAGCAGTACTTC. It codes for CASSLGKLFYEQYF.

The chain carries TRBV7-3 and TRBJ2-1; tentative D call: TRBD2 (6 bases). Trimming shortened V by 2 bases and J by 14 bases, and 16 bases separated the two germline ends. Germline CDR1 reads SGHTA; CDR2 reads FQGTGA. This CDR3 is 13 amino acids long. CDR3 protein: CASSLDREWGKFF. CDR3 bases: TGTGCCAGCAGCTTAGACCGGGAGTGGGGCAAGTTCTTC.

This clone was picked up a small number of times. The chain employs TRBV29-1 and TRBJ2-1; D is unclear. Germline CDR1 and CDR2: SQVTM and ANQGSEA. The CDR3 is made up of 12 amino acids. V was cut by 2 bases and J by 12 bases, with 14 bases left in between. The CDR3 loop reads CSVEPLGRVQFF. The CDR3, as DNA: TGCAGCGTTGAACCGCTGGGAAGGGTGCAGTTCTTC.

The chain is built from TRBV11-3 and TRBJ2-5, with D maybe TRBD2 (6 bases). The CDR3 loop spans 17 amino acids. Germline lookup yields CDR1 SGHNT and CDR2 YENEEA. V lost 6 bases and J lost 2, with 22 bases in between. CDR3 sequence (DNA): TGTGCCAGCAGGACGACGGGGCCGGAGGGCCTTCAAGAGACCCAGTACTTC. Its protein is CASRTTGPEGLQETQYF.

This clone was seen many times. The V and J genes are TRBV28 and TRBJ1-2; 7 bases agree with TRBD1. CDR1 is MDHEN, CDR2 SYDVKM, per germline. V lost 6 bases to trimming and J lost 3 bases; unmatched junction nucleotides: 7. This CDR3 spans 14 amino acids. The CDR3 coding sequence is TGTGCCAGCAGCGAAAGACAGGGTTACTATGGCTACACCTTC. Translation: CASSERQGYYGYTF.

This chain connects TRBV11-2 to TRBJ2-2; 7 bases align to TRBD1. V dropped 3 bases and J dropped 2; count of bases not matched to a gene: 3. The CDR3 covers 15 residues. Germline V gene lookup returns CDR1 SGHAT and CDR2 FQNNGV. The CDR3 protein is CASSFWTGNTGELFF. The DNA for the CDR3 is TGTGCCAGCAGCTTCTGGACAGGCAACACCGGGGAGCTGTTTTTT.

The chain links TRBV6-5 to TRBJ1-1, with a possible D match to TRBD1 (5 bases). The CDR3 runs 15 residues. Germline V CDR1 and CDR2: MNHEY, SVGAGI. Trimming left V 0 bases short and J 1 base short, with 9 bases between. The CDR3 DNA reads as TGTGCCAGCAGTTACTCGGACAAGCCGAACACTGAAGCTTTCTTT. Protein sequence: CASSYSDKPNTEAFF.

V is TRBV5-4 and J is TRBJ2-5; the D is unclear. Germline values: CDR1 SGHNT, CDR2 YYREEE (reference sequence). V was cut by 2 bases and J by 3 bases, with 11 bases left in between. The CDR3 is 14 amino acids. CDR3 in DNA: TGTGCCAGCAGCTTTTCGCAACAAGAAGAGACCCAGTACTTC. It is translated as CASSFSQQEETQYF.

The chain uses TRBV19 and TRBJ1-6, with D possibly being TRBD1 (6 bases). CDR1 and CDR2 (germline): LNHDA, SQIVND (reference sequence). This CDR3 spans 15 amino acids. Trimming took off 3 bases at V and 10 bases at J, with 16 bases between the two ends. The CDR3 region has the DNA TGTGCCAGTAGTATTTCGGCAGGGCAGGGGTCACCCCTCCACTTT. It is translated as CASSISAGQGSPLHF.

The V gene is TRBV10-3, the J gene TRBJ2-5; TRBD1 matches at 8 bases. J was trimmed by 5 bases and V by 2 bases; bases with no gene match: 1. Germline values: CDR1 ENHRY, CDR2 SYGVKD. The CDR3 is 13 residues long. This CDR3 is CAISEQGAETQYF. CDR3 sequence (DNA): TGTGCCATCAGTGAGCAGGGGGCGGAGACCCAGTACTTC.